The next 15 T cell receptor beta chains were all read from a single sample in a study of OX40 agonist ivuxolimab in advanced cancers. The method was immunoSEQ multiplex PCR; TCRdb's version includes in-frame clones alone and lacks a portion of them. Of around 64,000 clones listed, about 91% are singletons. The sample here was CD4+ or CD8+ T cells sorted from blood, taken in a trial of the OX40 agonist ivuxolimab. These receptors all stem from an adult with an advanced solid tumor such as melanoma, head and neck, liver or kidney cancer.

The chain couples TRBV7-8 to TRBJ2-5; no clear D. V was clipped by 4 bases and J by 5 bases, with 11 bases between them. The CDR3 loop spans 13 amino acids. Germline V gives CDR1 SGHVS, CDR2 FQNEAQ. In DNA form, the CDR3 reads TGTGCCAGCAGCTCGCCATCCATGGAGACCCAGTACTTC. This codes for CASSSPSMETQYF.

This clone was counted a single time. The V and J genes are TRBV6-1 and TRBJ2-1; D is unclear. V lost 11 bases and J lost 0, with 11 bases in between. CDR3 size: 13 residues. The germline V gene has CDR1 MNHNS and CDR2 SASEGT. The CDR3 here is CAGRPSSYNEQFF. The CDR3 nucleotides read TGTGCCGGGCGACCGAGCTCCTACAATGAGCAGTTCTTC.

This chain joins TRBV2 and TRBJ2-7; D might be TRBD1 or TRBD2, each matching 5 bases. V lost 2 bases and J 4 bases, leaving 12 bases between the germline ends. The CDR3 sequence is 14 residues long. CDR1 and CDR2 (germline): SNHLY, FYNNEI. CDR3 in DNA: TGTGCCAGCAGTGAATTTCAGGGCGGGTACGAGCAGTACTTC. Protein: CASSEFQGGYEQYF.

The rearrangement links TRBV7-9 to TRBJ2-1; a possible D gene is TRBD1 (6 bases). CDR3 length: 15 amino acids. Trimming removed 6 bases from V and 0 bases from J, with 12 bases in between. Germline CDR1 and CDR2: SEHNR and FQNEAQ (reference sequence). CDR3 DNA: TGTGCCAGCAGTCTTACAGGGCTCTCCTACAATGAGCAGTTCTTC. Protein: CASSLTGLSYNEQFF. The variable domain in full, completed from reference TRBV7-9 and TRBJ2-1, reads DTGVSQNPRHKITKRGQNVTFRCDPISEHNRLYWYRQTLGQGPEFLTYFQNEAQLEKSRLLSDRFSAERPKGSFSTLEIQRTEQGDSAMYLCASSLTGLSYNEQFFGPGTRLTVL.

The chain links TRBV5-1 to TRBJ2-1; D gene uncertain. Germline lookup yields CDR1 SGHRS and CDR2 YFSETQ. V was pared by 3 bases and J by 5 bases, with 6 bases between. The CDR3 covers 12 residues. CDR3 region: CASSYKNNEQFF. The CDR3 DNA is TGCGCCAGCAGCTATAAGAACAATGAGCAGTTCTTC.

This sequence joins TRBV2 and TRBJ2-1; D is unclear. The CDR3 has 15 residues. Germline V lookup: CDR1 SNHLY, CDR2 FYNNEI. The V end was cut by 1 base, the J end by 4 bases, with 11 bases between. CDR3 amino acids: CASSEEKAWYNEQFF. In DNA, the CDR3 is TGTGCCAGCAGTGAAGAAAAGGCCTGGTACAATGAGCAGTTCTTC. Filled out from reference TRBV2 and TRBJ2-1, the complete variable domain reads EPEVTQTPSHQVTQMGQEVILRCVPISNHLYFYWYRQILGQKVEFLVSFYNNEISEKSEIFDDQFSVERPDGSNFTLKIRSTKLEDSAMYFCASSEEKAWYNEQFFGPGTRLTVL.

The gene calls are TRBV2 and TRBJ1-3; D call uncertain. V shed 7 bases and J shed 3 bases, with 19 bases lying between them. In germline, CDR1 is SNHLY, CDR2 FYNNEI. The CDR3 extends over 16 amino acids. CDR3: CASKRAVTASGNTIYF. CDR3 bases: TGTGCCAGCAAGCGCGCCGTTACTGCGAGTGGAAACACCATATATTTT.

For the CDR3, the DNA is TGCGCCAGCAGCTTGGGGGACAGGGGGGACTATGGCTACACCTTC. Translated, it gives CASSLGDRGDYGYTF. V is TRBV5-1 and J is TRBJ1-2; 11 positions match TRBD1. V lost 0 bases and J lost 3; bases outside the gene matches: 1. The CDR3 is 15 amino acids. Germline assignment: CDR1 SGHRS and CDR2 YFSETQ.

The V gene is TRBV28, the J gene TRBJ1-5; D not resolved. V was pared by 6 bases and J by 0 bases, with 12 bases between. CDR3 size: 15 residues. The germline gives CDR1 MDHEN, CDR2 SYDVKM. In nucleotides, the CDR3 is TGTGCCAGCAGGTACGGATTCAATAGCAATCAGCCCCAGCATTTT. Amino acid sequence: CASRYGFNSNQPQHF.

This clone was observed once. The chain carries TRBV5-4 and TRBJ2-7, with 9 nucleotides matching TRBD1. CDR1 SGHNT and CDR2 YYREEE come from the germline V gene (reference sequence). The CDR3 covers 15 residues. J was trimmed by 3 bases and V by 6 bases; bases with no gene match: 10. Here the CDR3 reads CASMVRPTGGYEQYF. The CDR3 nucleotides read TGTGCCAGCATGGTTCGGCCGACAGGGGGCTACGAGCAGTACTTC.

This sequence joins TRBV27 and TRBJ1-3; no definite D call. The length of the CDR3 is 14 residues. Germline-derived CDR1 and CDR2 are MNHEY and SMNVEV (reference sequence). V was pared by 5 bases and J by 7 bases, with 15 bases between. CDR3 in amino acids: CASSPRPIGNTIYF. The CDR3 DNA sequence: TGTGCCAGCAGTCCCCGGCCTATTGGGAACACCATATATTTT.

CDR3 in amino acids: CASSWTSLAYEQYF. The CDR3 DNA reads as TGTGCCAGCAGCTGGACTAGTTTGGCCTACGAGCAGTACTTC. The rearrangement joins TRBV7-4 to TRBJ2-7; the match to TRBD2 covers 7 bases. CDR3 length: 14 amino acids. The germline CDR1 and CDR2 sequences are SGHVT and SQSDAQ. V was clipped by 4 bases and J by 2 bases; unmatched bases: 5.

The chain combines TRBV28 with TRBJ2-1, with TRBD2 identical over 13 bases. Germline V lookup: CDR1 MDHEN, CDR2 SYDVKM. The CDR3 consists of 20 residues. J was trimmed by 2 bases and V by 6 bases; bases with no gene match: 16. The CDR3 is CASRQGLAGDRMYPYNEQFF. Written as DNA, the CDR3 is TGTGCCAGCAGACAAGGACTAGCGGGAGACCGGATGTATCCCTACAATGAGCAGTTCTTC.

The V call is TRBV6-1, the J call TRBJ2-3; D is undetermined. The CDR3 is made up of 11 amino acids. Deletions cut 2 bases from V and 5 bases from J, with 2 bases between. Looked up from germline, CDR1 is MNHNS and CDR2 is SASEGT. In DNA form, the CDR3 reads TGTGCCAGCAGTGAAATAGATACGCAGTATTTT. Its protein product is CASSEIDTQYF.

The V and J genes are TRBV13 and TRBJ2-7; 10 bases are a match to TRBD2. V shed 4 bases and J 2 bases; nucleotides not matched to a gene: 8. CDR3 length equals 16 residues. Germline V gene lookup returns CDR1 PRHDT and CDR2 FYEKMQ (reference sequence). CDR3 DNA sequence: TGTGCCAGCAGCTCCGGAACTAGCGGGAATACCTACGAGCAGTACTTC. Translation gives CASSSGTSGNTYEQYF.